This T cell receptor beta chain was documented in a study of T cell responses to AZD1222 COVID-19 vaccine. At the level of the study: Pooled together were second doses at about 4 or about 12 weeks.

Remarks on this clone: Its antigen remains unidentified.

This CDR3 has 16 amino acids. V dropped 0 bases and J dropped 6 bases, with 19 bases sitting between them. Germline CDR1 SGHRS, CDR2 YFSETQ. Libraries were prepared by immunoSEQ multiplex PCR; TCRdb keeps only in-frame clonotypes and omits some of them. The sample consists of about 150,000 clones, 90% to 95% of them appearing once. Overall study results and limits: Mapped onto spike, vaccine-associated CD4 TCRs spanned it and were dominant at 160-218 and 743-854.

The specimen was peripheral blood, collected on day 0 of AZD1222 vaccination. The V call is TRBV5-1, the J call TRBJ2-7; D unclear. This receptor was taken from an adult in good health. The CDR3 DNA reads TGCGCCAGCAGCTTGGGGGTCGGCACCACTCTACGCGAGCAGTACTTC. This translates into CASSLGVGTTLREQYF.